These T cell receptor beta chains were read from a single sample in a study of T-cell memory formation after mild COVID-19. TCRdb passed the 5' RACE reads through MiXCR, listing each CDR3 protein once. The sample contains roughly 110,000 distinct CDR3 sequences, under 15% of which appear only once. The material sequenced was PBMCs or a T cell subset sorted from them (not recorded which). Every receptor here comes from a man aged 18 to 29 who had mild COVID-19 (a few samples of this study predate the infection). Cell type and time point are not known. Each CDR3 is given with its conserved first and last residue. A D gene is named only where the DNA matches it firmly. Clone size is given for some rows only: seen once, a few or many times, or a class if the clone is expanded.

j_call	clone_size	v_call	d_call	cdr3_aa	cdr3_nt
TRBJ1-2	-	TRBV7-9	-	CASSSSQGLNYGYTF	TGTGCCAGCAGCTCTAGTCAGGGGCTGAACTATGGCTACACCTTC
TRBJ1-4	few	TRBV7-9	-	CASSLPSRAATTNEKLFF	TGTGCCAGCAGCTTACCCAGTAGAGCAGCTACAACTAATGAAAAACTGTTTTTT
TRBJ2-1	few	TRBV6-6	-	CASSRRGPYNEQFF	TGTGCCAGCAGCCGCAGGGGCCCCTACAATGAGCAGTTCTTC
TRBJ2-1	-	TRBV29-1	-	CSVEDLGLEFINEQFF	TGCAGCGTTGAAGATCTAGGGCTAGAATTTATCAATGAGCAGTTCTTC
TRBJ2-7	many	TRBV6-5	-	CASSSEAYEQYF	TGTGCCAGCAGTTCCGAAGCCTACGAGCAGTACTTC
TRBJ2-7	-	TRBV5-1	TRBD1	CASSLKDRGYEQYF	TGCGCCAGCAGCTTGAAGGACAGGGGCTACGAGCAGTACTTC
TRBJ2-3	-	TRBV4-1	-	CASSPDAGTDTQYF	TGCGCCAGCAGCCCGGACGCAGGGACAGATACGCAGTATTTT
TRBJ2-1	-	TRBV7-8	-	CASSLGQYYNEQFF	TGTGCCAGCAGCTTAGGGCAGTACTACAATGAGCAGTTCTTC
TRBJ2-7	few	TRBV27	-	CASSLLGQNYEQYF	TGTGCCAGCAGTTTACTCGGACAGAATTACGAGCAGTACTTC
TRBJ2-1	few	TRBV11-2	-	CASTSEGSYNEQFF	TGTGCCAGCACGTCAGAGGGCTCCTACAATGAGCAGTTCTTC
TRBJ2-1	few	TRBV7-7	TRBD2	CASSLGAGFKSYNEQFF	TGTGCCAGCAGCTTAGGAGCGGGGTTCAAGTCCTACAATGAGCAGTTCTTC
TRBJ1-2	-	TRBV13	-	CASSDRTDNYGYTF	TGTGCCAGCAGCGACCGGACCGACAACTATGGCTACACCTTC
TRBJ2-7	few	TRBV12-3/TRBV12-4	TRBD2	CASSLQASGGAAEQYF	TGTGCCAGCAGCCTACAAGCTAGCGGGGGGGCGGCCGAGCAGTACTTC
TRBJ2-3	-	TRBV20-1	TRBD2	CSASDSGGADTQYF	TGCAGTGCTAGTGATAGCGGGGGGGCAGATACGCAGTATTTT
TRBJ1-4	few	TRBV5-1	TRBD1	CASGLTGIVEKLFF	TGCGCCAGTGGGCTGACAGGGATTGTCGAAAAACTGTTTTTT
TRBJ2-7	many	TRBV5-1	-	CASSLPGYEQYF	TGTGCCAGCAGCTTACCGGGCTACGAGCAGTACTTC
TRBJ2-1	few	TRBV4-3	TRBD2	CASSLQGVGTSEYNEQFF	TGCGCCAGCAGCCTCCAAGGGGTTGGGACTAGCGAATACAATGAGCAGTTCTTC
TRBJ2-3	few	TRBV4-3	-	CASSQEMGAVTDTQYF	TGCGCCAGCAGCCAAGAGATGGGGGCAGTTACAGATACGCAGTATTTT
TRBJ2-3	-	TRBV7-3	TRBD2	CASSGELAGDPDTQYF	TGTGCCAGCAGCGGAGAACTAGCGGGGGATCCAGATACGCAGTATTTT
TRBJ2-5	few	TRBV4-2	-	CASSQGPPHMRTTSWIETQYF	TGTGCCAGCAGCCAAGGCCCACCCCACATGAGGACTACCAGCTGGATAGAGACCCAGTACTTC
TRBJ1-5	-	TRBV6-5	TRBD1	CASSSRDRPNQPQHF	TGTGCCAGCAGTTCCCGGGACAGACCAAATCAGCCCCAGCATTTT
TRBJ2-2	few	TRBV7-9	-	CASSILSDLTGELFF	TGTGCCAGCAGTATACTATCGGATCTCACCGGGGAGCTGTTTTTT
TRBJ1-2	-	TRBV27	TRBD1	CASRTTGDSGYTF	TGTGCCAGCCGAACCACAGGGGATAGTGGCTACACCTTC
TRBJ2-7	few	TRBV12-3/TRBV12-4	-	CASTQDSGGYEQYF	TGTGCCAGCACGCAGGATTCGGGCGGTTACGAGCAGTACTTC
TRBJ2-7	few	TRBV7-8	-	CASSFRHEGTYEQYF	TGTGCCAGCAGCTTTCGGCATGAGGGTACCTACGAGCAGTACTTC
TRBJ2-3	few	TRBV7-8	-	CASSSGTSNTDTQYF	TGTGCCAGCAGCTCAGGGACATCCAACACAGATACGCAGTATTTT
TRBJ2-5	few	TRBV6-5	TRBD1	CASSYGTGETQYF	TGTGCCAGCAGTTACGGGACAGGGGAGACCCAGTACTTC
TRBJ1-2	few	TRBV7-9	-	CASSPGGGQDGYTF	TGTGCCAGCAGCCCCGGGGGGGGGCAGGATGGCTACACCTTC
TRBJ1-5	few	TRBV4-3	-	CASSQGRRNQPQHF	TGCGCCAGCAGCCAAGGTCGGCGCAATCAGCCCCAGCATTTT
TRBJ1-2	few	TRBV7-6	TRBD1	CASSFGQGLNGYTF	TGTGCCAGCAGCTTCGGACAGGGGTTAAATGGCTACACCTTC
TRBJ1-1	many	TRBV7-2	-	CASSTRSAGEAFF	TGTGCCAGCAGCACCAGATCGGCGGGTGAAGCTTTCTTT
TRBJ2-1	few	TRBV7-2	TRBD2	CASSLWSGGAAEQFF	TGTGCCAGCAGCTTATGGAGCGGGGGAGCGGCTGAGCAGTTCTTC
TRBJ2-1	-	TRBV7-2	TRBD2	CASSFLAGGTYNEQFF	TGTGCCAGCAGTTTCCTAGCGGGGGGAACCTACAATGAGCAGTTCTTC
TRBJ2-7	few	TRBV5-6	-	CASSADLYEQYF	TGTGCCAGCAGCGCGGACCTTTACGAGCAGTACTTC
TRBJ1-2	few	TRBV4-2	TRBD1	CASSQESGQGGGYTF	TGTGCCAGCAGCCAAGAGTCTGGACAGGGAGGAGGCTACACCTTC
TRBJ2-2	once	TRBV2	-	CASSGGPGELFF	TGTGCCAGCAGTGGAGGGCCCGGGGAGCTGTTTTTT
TRBJ1-1	few	TRBV19	-	CASSIYWNTEAFF	TGTGCCAGTAGTATTTATTGGAACACTGAAGCTTTCTTT
TRBJ2-3	-	TRBV5-6	TRBD2	CASSLVGHGLAGMTDTQYF	TGTGCCAGCAGCTTGGTGGGGCACGGACTAGCGGGGATGACAGATACGCAGTATTTT
TRBJ2-3	-	TRBV19	TRBD1	CASRAGTALERTQYF	TGTGCCAGTAGGGCCGGGACAGCGTTGGAAAGGACGCAGTATTTT
TRBJ2-3	many	TRBV2	-	CASSDPGGYTDTQYF	TGTGCCAGCAGTGATCCTGGGGGATACACAGATACGCAGTATTTT
TRBJ2-5	-	TRBV7-8	-	CASSLGIGKQQETQYF	TGTGCCAGCAGCTTAGGGATCGGGAAGCAACAAGAGACCCAGTACTTC
TRBJ1-3	-	TRBV25-1	-	CASSEFPRTENTIYF	TGTGCCAGCAGTGAATTCCCCAGGACCGAGAACACCATATATTTT
TRBJ1-1	-	TRBV4-2	-	CASSQTGSGAFF	TGTGCCAGCAGCCAAACAGGGAGCGGGGCTTTCTTT
TRBJ2-5	few	TRBV15	-	CATSSRIQETQYF	TGTGCCACCAGCAGTAGGATACAAGAGACCCAGTACTTC
TRBJ1-2	-	TRBV7-9	-	CASSLSSLSGSGYTF	TGTGCCAGCAGCTTAAGTTCCTTGTCTGGGTCCGGCTACACCTTC
TRBJ2-3	-	TRBV12-3/TRBV12-4	-	CASRHSYFHTQYF	TGTGCCAGCAGGCACTCCTACTTTCATACGCAGTATTTT
TRBJ1-2	-	TRBV7-8	-	CASSPRGNYGYTF	TGTGCCAGCAGCCCACGGGGAAACTATGGCTACACCTTC
TRBJ2-1	many	TRBV12-3/TRBV12-4	TRBD1	CASSPLSDRAFSYNEQFF	TGTGCCAGCAGTCCTCTCTCCGACAGGGCGTTTTCCTACAATGAGCAGTTCTTC
TRBJ1-1	few	TRBV4-3	-	CASSQEVSAEAFF	TGCGCCAGCAGCCAAGAGGTGTCTGCTGAAGCTTTCTTT
TRBJ2-1	-	TRBV4-2	TRBD1	CASSQVPGQSNEQFF	TGTGCCAGCAGCCAAGTACCGGGACAGTCCAATGAGCAGTTCTTC
TRBJ2-5	few	TRBV7-2	TRBD2	CASSISGGPLFSAQYF	TGTGCCAGCAGCATCAGCGGGGGGCCACTGTTTAGCGCCCAGTACTTC
TRBJ2-1	few	TRBV29-1	TRBD1	CSVTQGRLVFAEQFF	TGCAGCGTGACACAGGGGCGCTTGGTGTTTGCTGAGCAGTTCTTC
TRBJ1-3	few	TRBV7-9	-	CASSSSRGYGNTIYF	TGTGCCAGCAGCTCTTCCCGGGGGTATGGAAACACCATATATTTT
TRBJ1-2	-	TRBV24-1	-	CATWTAREGYTF	TGTGCCACCTGGACGGCTAGGGAAGGCTACACCTTC
TRBJ2-1	-	TRBV29-1	-	CSVQGLGGGGSYNEQFF	TGCAGCGTCCAGGGGCTAGGCGGGGGCGGCTCCTACAATGAGCAGTTCTTC
TRBJ2-2	-	TRBV7-3	TRBD1	CASSQAGTGNTGELFF	TGTGCCAGCAGCCAGGCAGGGACAGGGAACACCGGGGAGCTGTTTTTT
TRBJ1-1	-	TRBV19	-	CASSVTRRTEAFF	TGTGCCAGTAGTGTGACACGCCGGACTGAAGCTTTCTTT
TRBJ1-6	-	TRBV7-2	TRBD1	CASSSGTGVDSPLHF	TGTGCCAGCAGCTCAGGGACAGGGGTTGATTCACCCCTCCACTTT
TRBJ2-1	-	TRBV5-1	TRBD2	CASSFYGTSGGAGDEQFF	TGCGCCAGCAGCTTTTACGGGACTAGCGGGGGGGCAGGAGATGAGCAGTTCTTC
TRBJ2-1	few	TRBV7-6	TRBD2	CASSLASGGGNEQFF	TGTGCCAGCAGCTTAGCTAGCGGGGGGGGAAATGAGCAGTTCTTC